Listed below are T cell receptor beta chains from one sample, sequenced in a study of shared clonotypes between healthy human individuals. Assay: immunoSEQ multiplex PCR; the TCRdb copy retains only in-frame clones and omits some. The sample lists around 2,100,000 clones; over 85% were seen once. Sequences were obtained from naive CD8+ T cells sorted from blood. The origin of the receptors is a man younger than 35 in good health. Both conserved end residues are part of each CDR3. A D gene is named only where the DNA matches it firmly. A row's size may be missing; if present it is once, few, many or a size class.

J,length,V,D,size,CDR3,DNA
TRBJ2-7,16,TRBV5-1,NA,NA,CASSPRGQPSSYEQYF,TGCGCCAGCAGCCCGCGGGGACAGCCGAGCTCCTACGAGCAGTACTTC
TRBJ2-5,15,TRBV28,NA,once,CASSLLGQPQETQYF,TGTGCCAGCAGTTTATTGGGACAACCCCAAGAGACCCAGTACTTC
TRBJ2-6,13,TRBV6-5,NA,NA,CATKFTGANVLTF,TGTGCCACCAAATTCACTGGGGCCAACGTCCTGACTTTC
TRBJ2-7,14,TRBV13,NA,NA,CASTSGAAEYEQYF,TGTGCCAGCACATCTGGAGCGGCGGAGTACGAGCAGTACTTC
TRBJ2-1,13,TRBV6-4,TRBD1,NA,CATGQGSYNEQFF,TGTGCCACTGGACAGGGGTCCTACAATGAGCAGTTCTTC
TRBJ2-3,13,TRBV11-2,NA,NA,CASSLISGDTQYF,TGTGCCAGCAGCCTCATCTCCGGGGATACGCAGTATTTT
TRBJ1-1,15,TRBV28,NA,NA,CASSTWTEKNTEAFF,TGTGCCAGCAGCACCTGGACAGAGAAAAACACTGAAGCTTTCTTT
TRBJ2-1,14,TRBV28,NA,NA,CASSSLMGTGEQFF,TGTGCCAGCAGTTCCCTGATGGGGACCGGTGAGCAGTTCTTC
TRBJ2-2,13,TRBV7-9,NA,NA,CASSQDITGELFF,TGTGCCAGCAGCCAGGACATCACCGGGGAGCTGTTTTTT
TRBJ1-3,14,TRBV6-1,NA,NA,CASYGPFPGNTIYF,TGTGCCAGCTACGGGCCTTTCCCAGGAAACACCATATATTTT
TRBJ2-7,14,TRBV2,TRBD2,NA,CAIPSGGGYDEQYF,TGTGCCATCCCTAGCGGGGGAGGTTATGACGAGCAGTACTTC
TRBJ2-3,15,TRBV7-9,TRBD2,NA,CAGGGTLSSTDTQYF,TGTGCCGGCGGGGGGACTTTATCTAGCACAGATACGCAGTATTTT
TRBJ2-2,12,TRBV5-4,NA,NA,CASSLLTGELFF,TGTGCCAGCAGCTTGCTCACCGGGGAGCTGTTTTTT
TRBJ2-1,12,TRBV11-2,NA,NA,CASSLVANEQFF,TGTGCCAGCAGCTTAGTGGCCAATGAGCAGTTCTTC
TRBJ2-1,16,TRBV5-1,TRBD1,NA,CASSGTGQGLYNEQFF,TGCGCCAGCAGCGGGACGGGACAGGGCCTCTACAATGAGCAGTTCTTC
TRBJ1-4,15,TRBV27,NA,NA,CASSERGWVNEKLFF,TGTGCCAGCAGTGAGAGAGGTTGGGTTAATGAAAAACTGTTTTTT
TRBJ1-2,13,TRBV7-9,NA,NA,CASSLGTNYGYTF,TGTGCCAGCAGCTTAGGGACAAACTATGGCTACACCTTC
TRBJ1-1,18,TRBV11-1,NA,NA,CASSLALSRRRGACEAFF,TGTGCCAGCAGCTTAGCGCTCTCCCGAAGAAGAGGGGCGTGTGAAGCTTTCTTT
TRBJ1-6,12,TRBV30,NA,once,CAGTGDNSPLHF,TGTGCCGGAACTGGGGATAATTCACCCCTCCACTTT
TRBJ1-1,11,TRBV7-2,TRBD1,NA,CASSEGAGAFF,TGTGCCAGCAGCGAGGGGGCTGGAGCTTTCTTT
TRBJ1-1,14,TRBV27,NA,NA,CASSGTSENTEAFF,TGTGCCAGCAGTGGAACCTCGGAGAACACTGAAGCTTTCTTT
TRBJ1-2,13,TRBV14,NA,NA,CASSLGTLYGYTF,TGTGCCAGCAGCCTCGGGACTCTCTATGGCTACACCTTC
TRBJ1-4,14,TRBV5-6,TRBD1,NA,CASSLGQGMIGLFF,TGTGCCAGCAGCTTGGGACAGGGAATGATCGGACTGTTTTTT